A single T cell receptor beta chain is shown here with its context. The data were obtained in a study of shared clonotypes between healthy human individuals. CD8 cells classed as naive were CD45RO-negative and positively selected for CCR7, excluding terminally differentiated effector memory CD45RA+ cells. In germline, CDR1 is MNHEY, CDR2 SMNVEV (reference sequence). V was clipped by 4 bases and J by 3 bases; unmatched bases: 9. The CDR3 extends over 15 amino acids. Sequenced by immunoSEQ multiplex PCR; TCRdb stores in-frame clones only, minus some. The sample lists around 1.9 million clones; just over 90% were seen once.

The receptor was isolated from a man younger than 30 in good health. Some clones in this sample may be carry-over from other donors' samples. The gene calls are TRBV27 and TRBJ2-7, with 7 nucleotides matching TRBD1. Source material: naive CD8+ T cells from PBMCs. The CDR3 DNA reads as TGTGCCAGCAGTTCTCGACAGGGTCGGCACTACGAGCAGTACTTC. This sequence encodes CASSSRQGRHYEQYF.